A selection of T cell receptor beta chains follows, all from one sample in a study of T cells in Graves' hyperthyroidism and ophthalmopathy. MiXCR, run by TCRdb on the multiplex PCR reads, gives a single entry per CDR3 protein. The table lists about 690,000 distinct CDR3 sequences, around 15% of them singletons, with about 16% in the top ten. Material: blood. These TCRs come from a man aged 50 to 59 with Graves' hyperthyroidism. Both conserved end residues are part of each CDR3. Not all rows give a size; the values are once, few, many and, for expanded clones, a class.

j_call clone_size v_call cdr3_aa
TRBJ2-7 . TRBV5-1 CASSPGQIRYEQYF
TRBJ2-5 many TRBV5-1 CASSLGYISGIRETQYF
TRBJ2-3 . TRBV28 CASRLGLAGDTQYF
TRBJ2-4 few TRBV7-9 CASSSTPTGLAKNIQYF
TRBJ1-5 few TRBV7-8 CASSSPPGTGSQPQHF
TRBJ2-1 many TRBV7-3 CASSLTVYNEQFF
TRBJ2-7 many TRBV10-3 CAISQTAGTSGSYEQYF
TRBJ2-5 many TRBV11-2 CASSLPPRAETQYF
TRBJ1-1 . TRBV6-2/TRBV6-3 CASSYGPGQGAKGAEAFF
TRBJ1-1 . TRBV3-1 CASSQDRVGKTEAFF
TRBJ1-1 many TRBV28 CASSLSSGRLAFF
TRBJ1-2 many TRBV12-3/TRBV12-4 CASSSRRGYYGYTF
TRBJ2-2 many TRBV9 CASSVGGTTGELFF
TRBJ1-6 few TRBV13 CASSLGPLDRVTLHF
TRBJ2-1 . TRBV4-2 CASSQGVQGSYNEQFF
TRBJ2-2 . TRBV6-5 CASSYSDGGGYTGELFF
TRBJ2-1 few TRBV9 CASTRGGSYSYNEQFF
TRBJ1-1 . TRBV19 CASRITGTQNTEAFF
TRBJ1-1 many TRBV11-2 CASSLKPYMNTEAFF
TRBJ2-4 few TRBV3-1 CASTSGSEIKNIQYF
TRBJ2-1 few TRBV19 CASSFLTPSYNEQFF
TRBJ2-3 many TRBV7-3 CASSLTGQSDTQYF
TRBJ1-1 . TRBV28 CASSLGQWNTEAFF
TRBJ1-2 many TRBV6-1 CASSSTLGGNYGYTF
TRBJ2-2 few TRBV2 CASGDRGTSGLSDTGELFF
TRBJ2-5 few TRBV27 CASSWQGDETQYF
TRBJ2-2 once TRBV6-9 CDSSYARRNTGELFF
TRBJ2-7 few TRBV3-1 CASSQESGSSYEQYF
TRBJ2-5 many TRBV2 CASMGQGETQYF